This T cell receptor beta chain is drawn from a study of cytomegalovirus exposure and HLA in healthy donors. Overall study context: Out of 398 genotyped donors, about 84% belonged to the Caucasian-associated ancestry cluster.

Study-level results: Equally common other TCR beta chains were less clonally expanded than HLA-associated ones, a later analysis found.

Among the donors, all were healthy bone marrow donors. Primers included in the PCR were 60 Vbeta and 13 Jbeta primers. Sequencing was performed with immunoSEQ multiplex PCR; in TCRdb, only in-frame clones are kept and a portion is missing. In the table there are hundreds of thousands of clones, 76% of which are singletons. For this clone: Its antigen is unidentified.

The receptor was derived from a man between 18 and 35 years old in good health and CMV-seronegative. Material: PBMCs.

The CDR3 DNA is TGTGCCAGCAGTGCCGGGAGGGCCCAGCGGTTCTGCGAGCAGTACTTC. Its translation: CASSAGRAQRFCEQYF. V and J are TRBV6-4 and TRBJ2-7; TRBD2 matches at 8 bases. The germline V gene encodes CDR1 MRHNA and CDR2 SNTAGT. V dropped 4 bases and J dropped 6; count of bases not matched to a gene: 14. The length of the CDR3 is 16 residues.